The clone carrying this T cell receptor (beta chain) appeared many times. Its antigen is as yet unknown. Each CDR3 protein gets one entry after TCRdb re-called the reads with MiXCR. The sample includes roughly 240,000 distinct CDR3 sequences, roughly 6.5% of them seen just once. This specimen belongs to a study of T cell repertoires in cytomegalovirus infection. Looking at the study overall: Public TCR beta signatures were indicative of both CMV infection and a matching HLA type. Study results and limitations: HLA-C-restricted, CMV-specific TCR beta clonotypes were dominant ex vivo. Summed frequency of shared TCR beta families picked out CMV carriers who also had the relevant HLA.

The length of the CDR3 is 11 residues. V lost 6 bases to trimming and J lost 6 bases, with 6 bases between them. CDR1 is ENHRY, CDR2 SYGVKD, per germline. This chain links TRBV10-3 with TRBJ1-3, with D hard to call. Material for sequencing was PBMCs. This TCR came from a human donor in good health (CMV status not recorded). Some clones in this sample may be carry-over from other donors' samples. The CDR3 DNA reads TGTGCCATCAGCGATCTAAACACCATATATTTT. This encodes CAISDLNTIYF.